These T cell receptor beta chains were read from a single sample in a study of blood T cell repertoires in COVID-19. Repertoires were generated with immunoSEQ multiplex PCR, while TCRdb's copy carries only in-frame clones and drops some. The data show about 150,000 clones, with roughly 80% seen just once and around 2.1% held by the top ten. Sequencing used peripheral blood. The receptors originated from a man between 65 and 79 years old with acute or convalescent COVID-19. The CDR3 runs from the conserved cysteine through the conserved F or W. A D gene is named only where the DNA matches it firmly. Size tells how often a clone was seen (once, few, many) or the class of an expanded clone, and some rows leave it out.

clone size,J gene,V gene,D gene,CDR3 protein,CDR3 DNA
once,TRBJ2-5,TRBV7-2,NA,CASSLEGVTQKTQYF,TGTGCCAGCAGCTTAGAGGGGGTCACTCAGAAGACCCAGTACTTC
NA,TRBJ1-2,TRBV3-1/TRBV3-2,NA,CASSQRGEGYGYTF,TGTGCCAGCAGCCAAAGGGGGGAGGGATATGGCTACACCTTC
NA,TRBJ1-5,TRBV6-6,NA,CASSLYRESNQPQHF,TGTGCCAGCAGTTTATACAGGGAGAGCAATCAGCCCCAGCATTTT
NA,TRBJ1-5,TRBV6-5,TRBD1,CASSYSGQGRNQPQHF,TGTGCCAGCAGTTACTCCGGACAGGGCAGGAATCAGCCCCAGCATTTT
NA,TRBJ1-4,TRBV5-8,NA,CASSLEGFGATNEKLFF,TGTGCCAGCAGCTTGGAGGGGTTTGGTGCAACTAATGAAAAACTGTTTTTT
NA,TRBJ2-7,TRBV6-5,TRBD1,CASRSDRARPYEQYF,TGTGCCAGCAGAAGTGACAGGGCTAGACCCTACGAGCAGTACTTC
once,TRBJ1-5,TRBV2,TRBD1,CASRSTGGNQPQHF,TGTGCCAGCAGGTCGACAGGGGGTAATCAGCCCCAGCATTTT
NA,TRBJ2-7,TRBV5-4,TRBD2,CASSFGGTRSHEQYF,TGTGCCAGCAGCTTCGGTGGGACTAGGTCCCACGAGCAGTACTTC
few,TRBJ1-4,TRBV6-5,NA,CASSTRGEEEKLFF,TGTGCCAGCAGTACCAGGGGAGAGGAGGAAAAACTGTTTTTT
NA,TRBJ1-6,TRBV12-3/TRBV12-4,NA,CASNRQDSPLHF,TGTGCCAGCAACCGACAGGATTCACCCCTCCACTTT
NA,TRBJ2-3,TRBV24-1,NA,CATSDWARGTDTQYF,TGTGCCACCAGTGATTGGGCCAGGGGAACAGATACGCAGTATTTT
few,TRBJ1-2,TRBV7-9,NA,CASSPNPGESNYGYTF,TGTGCCAGCAGCCCCAACCCGGGGGAATCTAACTATGGCTACACCTTC
NA,TRBJ1-2,TRBV29-1,NA,CSVEELGGGYTF,TGCAGCGTTGAAGAATTAGGCGGCGGCTACACCTTC
NA,TRBJ2-6,TRBV5-8,NA,CASSLGGGGGANVLTF,TGTGCCAGCAGCTTAGGTGGGGGCGGCGGGGCCAACGTCCTGACTTTC
NA,TRBJ1-1,TRBV5-6,NA,CASSPGGRGTEAFF,TGTGCCAGCAGCCCTGGCGGGAGGGGCACTGAAGCTTTCTTT
NA,TRBJ2-3,TRBV4-1,NA,CASSQGQSWTDTQYF,TGCGCCAGCAGCCAAGGACAGTCTTGGACGGATACGCAGTATTTT
few,TRBJ2-1,TRBV29-1,NA,CSVVARETYNEQFF,TGCAGCGTTGTGGCGAGGGAAACGTACAATGAGCAGTTCTTC
NA,TRBJ1-5,TRBV29-1,NA,CSATTSGGGEQPQHF,TGCAGTGCGACTACGAGCGGAGGGGGGGAGCAGCCCCAGCATTTT
NA,TRBJ2-5,TRBV28,NA,CASSFLGAGRMKETQYF,TGTGCCAGCAGTTTTTTGGGGGCAGGGAGAATGAAGGAGACCCAGTACTTC
NA,TRBJ2-7,TRBV29-1,TRBD2,CSGRTSGTYEQYF,TGCAGCGGTCGGACTAGCGGGACCTACGAGCAGTACTTC
NA,TRBJ2-3,TRBV4-1,NA,CASSQDVVDTQYF,TGCGCCAGCAGCCAAGATGTAGTTGATACGCAGTATTTT
NA,TRBJ1-4,TRBV28,TRBD1,CASSLAPLTGAELRLFF,TGTGCCAGCAGTTTAGCCCCCCTGACAGGGGCGGAGTTAAGGCTGTTTTTT
once,TRBJ1-1,TRBV11-3,TRBD1,CASSARQGFEAFF,TGTGCCAGCAGCGCGAGACAGGGGTTCGAAGCTTTCTTT
few,TRBJ1-4,TRBV5-1,NA,CASSPDGGRNEKLFF,TGCGCCAGCAGCCCTGACGGGGGGCGTAATGAAAAACTGTTTTTT
NA,TRBJ1-1,TRBV11-2,TRBD1,CASSWGQGGYTEAFF,TGTGCCAGCAGCTGGGGACAGGGAGGGTACACTGAAGCTTTCTTT
few,TRBJ1-6,TRBV11-2,NA,CASSLIAASTGSPLHF,TGTGCCAGCAGCTTAATCGCAGCGTCTACCGGGTCACCCCTCCACTTT
few,TRBJ2-1,TRBV5-1,NA,CASTLGASAYNEQFF,TGCGCCAGCACTCTGGGGGCCAGCGCCTACAATGAGCAGTTCTTC
once,TRBJ1-5,TRBV4-1,TRBD1,CASSLSDGDRPQHF,TGCGCCAGCAGCCTCTCGGACGGGGACAGGCCCCAGCATTTT
NA,TRBJ1-2,TRBV6-5,NA,CASSQGRANYGYTF,TGTGCCAGCAGCCAGGGTAGGGCGAACTATGGCTACACCTTC
NA,TRBJ1-6,TRBV6-5,NA,CASSYSRTTGSPLHF,TGTGCCAGCAGTTACTCCAGAACGACGGGTTCACCCCTCCACTTT
once,TRBJ1-1,TRBV5-1,TRBD1,CASSRTGLTNTEAFF,TGCGCCAGCAGCCGGACAGGGCTGACGAACACTGAAGCTTTCTTT
NA,TRBJ1-5,TRBV19,TRBD1,CASSTIGTGDGEPQHF,TGTGCCAGTAGCACCATCGGGACAGGGGATGGTGAGCCCCAGCATTTT
NA,TRBJ1-1,TRBV6-5,TRBD1,CAAADGQVPNTEAFF,TGTGCCGCGGCGGACGGACAGGTTCCGAACACTGAAGCTTTCTTT
few,TRBJ1-3,TRBV7-6,NA,CASSLAGRSSGNTIYF,TGTGCCAGCAGCTTAGCGGGGAGAAGCTCTGGAAACACCATATATTTT
NA,TRBJ1-6,TRBV5-1,NA,CASSLFGRSYNSPLHF,TGCGCCAGCAGCTTGTTCGGGAGATCCTATAATTCACCCCTCCACTTT
NA,TRBJ2-7,TRBV29-1,TRBD1,CSVEEGYEGQGDF,TGCAGCGTTGAAGAGGGATACGAGGGACAGGGAGACTTC
once,TRBJ2-1,TRBV27,TRBD2,CASSFASGRGNEQFF,TGTGCCAGCAGTTTTGCTAGCGGGAGGGGGAATGAGCAGTTCTTC
once,TRBJ1-4,TRBV19,NA,CASSSPTADNEKLFF,TGTGCCAGTAGTAGCCCGACAGCCGATAATGAAAAACTGTTTTTT
NA,TRBJ1-4,TRBV2,NA,CASKDIQFEKLFF,TGTGCCAGCAAGGACATTCAGTTTGAAAAACTGTTTTTT
NA,TRBJ1-1,TRBV5-3,TRBD1,CARTAPPGQTPRGTEAFF,TGTGCCAGAACCGCTCCCCCGGGACAGACCCCCCGGGGGACTGAAGCTTTCTTT
once,TRBJ2-7,TRBV6-1,TRBD1,CASSGSTGGLTYEQYF,TGTGCCAGCAGTGGTTCGACAGGGGGACTCACTTACGAGCAGTACTTC
NA,TRBJ2-7,TRBV6-5,TRBD2,CASTPGRGEQYF,TGTGCCAGCACCCCAGGGAGGGGCGAGCAGTACTTC
NA,TRBJ2-2,TRBV19,TRBD2,CASSSGREADTGELFF,TGTGCCAGTAGTTCTGGGCGGGAGGCGGACACCGGGGAGCTGTTTTTT
NA,TRBJ1-1,TRBV5-6,NA,CASSSRQAWNTEAFF,TGTGCCAGCAGCTCCAGACAGGCATGGAACACTGAAGCTTTCTTT